A single sample gave rise to the 32 T cell receptor beta chains below, sequenced in a study of identical twins. TCRdb re-called the 5' RACE reads through MiXCR, storing one row per CDR3 protein. The sample carries roughly 250,000 distinct CDR3 sequences, roughly 7% recorded once. This same sample was also part of a study on yellow fever vaccine responses in identical twins.

The sample taken for sequencing was memory (CD45RO+) T cells sorted from blood. These TCRs come from a young woman in good health.

This clonotype was seen a few times. The chain carries TRBV12-3 or TRBV12-4 and TRBJ1-1; D is unclear. The CDR3 runs to 11 residues. Trimming shortened V by 6 bases and J by 8 bases, and 10 bases separated the two germline ends. Here the CDR3 reads CASRSRREAFF. DNA for the CDR3: TGTGCCAGCAGATCCCGGAGGGAAGCTTTCTTT.

This clonotype was detected ten times or more. The J gene is TRBJ2-3, the V gene TRBV4-1, with 9 bases lining up with TRBD2. V shed 4 bases and J 1 base; nucleotides not matched to a gene: 6. CDR1 and CDR2 from the germline V gene are MGHRA and YSYEKL. The CDR3 has 16 amino acids. CDR3: CASSPSWTSGTDTQYF. Here the CDR3 DNA reads TGCGCCAGCAGCCCCTCTTGGACTAGCGGCACAGATACGCAGTATTTT.

The chain combines TRBV5-4 with TRBJ2-7; D is ambiguous. The CDR3 runs 14 residues. Trimming removed 3 bases at V and 2 bases at J, with 12 bases between. Per the germline V gene, CDR1 is SGHNT and CDR2 is YYREEE (reference sequence). CDR3 nucleotide sequence: TGTGCCAGCAGCTCCAACCGGGCCGCCTACGAGCAGTACGTC. It is translated as CASSSNRAAYEQYV.

This clonotype was observed at least ten times. The rearrangement links TRBV12-3 or TRBV12-4 to TRBJ1-1; no clear D. V lost 0 bases and J 10 bases, leaving 9 bases between the germline ends. CDR3 length equals 12 residues. The CDR3 DNA reads as TGTGCCAGCAGTTTAGCGGGTGGAGGAGCTTTCTTT. This codes for CASSLAGGGAFF.

In its sample, this clonotype was seen many times. This chain links TRBV5-1 with TRBJ2-5; TRBD2 is a possible D gene (6 bases). Germline V CDR1 and CDR2: SGHRS, YFSETQ. The length of the CDR3 is 12 residues. Trimming stripped 6 bases from V and 5 bases from J, with 11 bases between. The CDR3 spells CASTGTSETQYF. The CDR3 DNA is TGCGCCAGCACCGGGACTTCTGAGACCCAGTACTTC.

This clonotype was counted a few times. V and J are TRBV6-4 and TRBJ2-3; 13 bases match TRBD2. The germline gives CDR1 MRHNA, CDR2 SNTAGT. This CDR3 is 15 amino acids long. V was clipped by 3 bases and J by 6 bases; unmatched bases: 3. DNA for the CDR3: TGTGCCAGCAGTGAGACTAGCGGGGGGTCCGATACGCAGTATTTT. Its translation is CASSETSGGSDTQYF.

This clonotype came up many times. The chain combines TRBV15 with TRBJ1-6; 11 bases map to TRBD1. CDR1 is LNHNV and CDR2 is YYDKDF in the germline V gene (reference sequence). After removal of 7 bases from V and 7 bases from J, the junction contained 9 bases not matched to a gene. The CDR3 has 16 residues. The DNA for the CDR3 is TGTGCCACCACCGGGACAGGGGGTTTTAGCAATTCACCCCTCCACTTT. Its protein is CATTGTGGFSNSPLHF.

The sample holds a few counts of this clonotype. Relative to the germline gene, one junction end is altered; a read error may explain this. This chain links TRBV5-5 with TRBJ2-1; 8 bases line up with TRBD2. CDR1 is SGHKS and CDR2 is YYEKEE in the germline V gene (reference sequence). This CDR3 contains 16 residues. CDR3 sequence: CASNLGAGGSYNEQFF. CDR3 nucleotide sequence: TGTGCCAGCAACTTGGGGGCGGGAGGCTCCTACAATGAGCAGTTCTTC.

This clonotype has just a few counts. This rearrangement joins TRBV15 to TRBJ2-1, with D possibly TRBD1 on 6 matching bases. V lost 3 bases to trimming and J lost 3 bases, with 15 bases between them. The CDR3 has 16 amino acids. Germline values: CDR1 LNHNV, CDR2 YYDKDF (reference sequence). The CDR3 is CATSSGQSSIYNEQFF. CDR3 coding DNA: TGTGCCACCAGCAGTGGACAGTCCAGCATCTACAATGAGCAGTTCTTC.

In its sample, this clonotype was seen a few times. The chain joins TRBV20-1 to TRBJ2-2, with unresolved D. Germline-derived CDR1 and CDR2 are DFQATT and SNEGSKA (reference sequence). Between the trimmed V and J ends, which lost 3 bases and 0 bases, there was a span of 11 bases. The CDR3 consists of 15 residues. CDR3: CSASRQETNTGELFF. CDR3 bases: TGCAGTGCTAGCCGTCAAGAAACGAACACCGGGGAGCTGTTTTTT.

This clonotype has a handful of counts. The chain joins TRBV12-3 or TRBV12-4 to TRBJ2-3, with D perhaps matching TRBD2 (6 bases). This CDR3 is 13 amino acids long. Trimming stripped 8 bases from V and 2 bases from J, with 11 bases between. DNA for the CDR3: TGTGCCAGCCGGGACTGGGCCACAGATACGCAGTATTTT. Amino acid sequence: CASRDWATDTQYF.

This clonotype appeared many times. CDR3 DNA: TGCGCCAGCAGCTTCCGCGGGAGCCTGGCAGATACGCAGTATTTT. This codes for CASSFRGSLADTQYF. The chain links TRBV5-1 to TRBJ2-3, with TRBD2 matching over 7 bases. The CDR3 extends over 15 amino acids. V lost 2 bases, J lost 4 bases, and 7 bases stayed unmatched. CDR1 SGHRS and CDR2 YFSETQ come from the germline V gene. The variable domain in full, completed from reference TRBV5-1 and TRBJ2-3, reads KAGVTQTPRYLIKTRGQQVTLSCSPISGHRSVSWYQQTPGQGLQFLFEYFSETQRNKGNFPGRFSGRQFSNSRSEMNVSTLELGDSALYLCASSFRGSLADTQYFGPGTRLTVL.

This chain connects TRBV28 to TRBJ2-7; 10 positions match TRBD1. CDR3 length: 16 residues. The ends lost 3 bases at V and 2 bases at J; junction bases unmatched: 7. Germline loops: CDR1 MDHEN, CDR2 SYDVKM. DNA for the CDR3: TGTGCCAGCAGTTTGTTGGGACAGGGGAAACCCTACGAGCAGTACTTC. It is translated as CASSLLGQGKPYEQYF.

The chain recombines TRBV20-1 with TRBJ2-1; 14 bases are shared with TRBD2. CDR3 length: 17 amino acids. V gave up 3 bases and J gave up 4 bases; unmatched junction bases: 8. CDR1 is DFQATT, CDR2 SNEGSKA, per germline (reference sequence). This CDR3 is CSARDRTSGRSYNEQFF. The CDR3 nucleotides are TGCAGTGCTAGGGACAGGACTAGCGGGAGGTCTTACAATGAGCAGTTCTTC.

Worth noting for this clonotype: At one end, the junction sequence differs from germline, possibly due to a read error. The J gene is TRBJ2-2, the V gene TRBV5-3, with D unresolved. TRBV5-3 is an ORF for which the function is uncertain. This CDR3 is 16 amino acids long. CDR3 DNA sequence: TGTGCCATCGGCCCCGGGCTGGGAAGGAACGCCGGGGAGCTGTTTTTT. Protein sequence: CAIGPGLGRNAGELFF.

Ten or more counts support this clonotype. The DNA for the CDR3 is TGCGCCAGCAGCTTGGGCCGGACTGTCGATACGCAGTATTTT. This sequence encodes CASSLGRTVDTQYF. The genes are TRBV5-1 and TRBJ2-3; D may be TRBD2 (5 bases). The CDR3 spans 14 residues. The germline V gene encodes CDR1 SGHRS and CDR2 YFSETQ. Deletions cut 0 bases from V and 6 bases from J, with 11 bases between.

This clonotype turned up a few times. This chain joins TRBV20-1 and TRBJ2-3; either TRBD1 or TRBD2 may supply D (5 bases each). The CDR3 is 15 amino acids. Germline-derived CDR1 and CDR2 are DFQATT and SNEGSKA (reference sequence). V lost 3 bases and J lost 2, with 15 bases in between. The CDR3 here is CSASPRRGYTDTQYF. Here the CDR3 DNA reads TGCAGTGCTAGCCCTAGACGGGGCTACACAGATACGCAGTATTTT.

This clonotype was recorded a few times. The genes are TRBV6-1 and TRBJ1-1, with TRBD1 as a possible D gene (6 bases). The CDR3 is made up of 14 amino acids. Germline loops: CDR1 MNHNS, CDR2 SASEGT. V lost 8 bases to trimming and J lost 2 bases, with 15 bases between them. For the CDR3, the DNA is TGTGCCAGCTACCGGGACAACGCAAACACTGAAGCTTTCTTT. The encoded protein is CASYRDNANTEAFF.

The chain joins TRBV19 to TRBJ2-1, with D perhaps TRBD2 (5 bases). Germline values: CDR1 LNHDA, CDR2 SQIVND (reference sequence). This CDR3 contains 14 residues. V lost 1 base, J lost 9 bases, and 13 bases lay in between. The CDR3 loop is CASSIAVGNGEQFF. In nucleotides, the CDR3 is TGTGCCAGTAGTATAGCTGTCGGGAATGGTGAGCAGTTCTTC.

This chain connects TRBV12-3 or TRBV12-4 to TRBJ1-1; D is unclear. Trimming cost V 4 bases and J 1 base, with 10 bases left between them. This CDR3 is 14 amino acids long. CDR3 coding DNA: TGTGCCAGCAGTTGGGAGGCCGCGAACACTGAAGCTTTCTTT. This translates into CASSWEAANTEAFF.

A few counts support this clonotype. The rearrangement uses TRBV7-6 and TRBJ2-6, with unresolved D. Germline lookup yields CDR1 SGHVS and CDR2 FNYEAQ. V lost 4 bases and J lost 3, with 10 bases in between. CDR3 length: 15 amino acids. CDR3 DNA: TGTGCCAGCAGCTCCGCCCCGGGTGGGGCCAACGTCCTGACTTTC. Protein sequence: CASSSAPGGANVLTF.

This clonotype was seen at least ten times. The genes are TRBV3-1 and TRBJ1-4, with unresolved D. Germline V gene sequence: CDR1 LGHDT, CDR2 YNNKEL (reference sequence). With 2 bases removed from V and 5 bases from J, the gap between germline ends came to 3 bases. There are 12 residues in the CDR3. The CDR3 nucleotides are TGTGCCAGCAGCCAATACAATGAAAAACTGTTTTTT. Amino acid sequence: CASSQYNEKLFF.

Ten or more counts support this clonotype. V gene TRBV7-8 combines with J gene TRBJ1-5; D gene ambiguous. This CDR3 has 15 residues. V lost 0 bases to trimming and J lost 7 bases, with 13 bases between them. Germline values: CDR1 SGHVS, CDR2 FQNEAQ. The CDR3 is CASSLASGVGQPQHF. CDR3 nucleotides: TGTGCCAGCAGCTTAGCCAGCGGGGTTGGGCAGCCCCAGCATTTT.

This clonotype was found many times. V gene TRBV5-1 combines with J gene TRBJ2-3; a possible D gene is TRBD1 (6 bases). Trimming took 2 bases from V and 1 from J, leaving 11 bases between them. The CDR3 contains 15 residues. Germline lookup yields CDR1 SGHRS and CDR2 YFSETQ. CDR3 nucleotide sequence: TGCGCCAGCAGCTTCGGGGACATAGGCACAGATACGCAGTATTTT. Translated: CASSFGDIGTDTQYF.

This clonotype showed up many times. This chain links TRBV2 with TRBJ1-5; D unclear. CDR3 length equals 13 residues. Trimming removed 8 bases at V and 5 bases at J, with 13 bases between. Germline assignment: CDR1 SNHLY and CDR2 FYNNEI. The CDR3 DNA follows: TGTGCCAGCCACGGCACTGGCGATCAGCCCCAGCATTTT. Amino acid sequence: CASHGTGDQPQHF. Full variable domain (missing parts from reference TRBV2 and TRBJ1-5): EPEVTQTPSHQVTQMGQEVILRCVPISNHLYFYWYRQILGQKVEFLVSFYNNEISEKSEIFDDQFSVERPDGSNFTLKIRSTKLEDSAMYFCASHGTGDQPQHFGDGTRLSIL.

J is TRBJ1-5 and V is TRBV7-8, with D unresolved. The V gene lost 0 bases and the J gene lost 4 bases, with 10 bases spanning the gap. The CDR3 runs to 15 residues. Looked up from germline, CDR1 is SGHVS and CDR2 is FQNEAQ. CDR3 bases: TGTGCCAGCAGCTTAGCGGTGGGCCAAAATCAGCCCCAGCATTTT. Protein product: CASSLAVGQNQPQHF.

This clonotype was seen ten or more times. V and J are TRBV3-1 and TRBJ2-7, with D maybe TRBD2 (6 bases). V was trimmed by 4 bases and J by 3 bases, leaving 10 bases between them. Per the germline V gene, CDR1 is LGHDT and CDR2 is YNNKEL (reference sequence). The CDR3 contains 13 residues. The CDR3 DNA reads as TGTGCCAGCAGCCCCGGGACTTTCTACGAGCAGTACTTC. This sequence encodes CASSPGTFYEQYF.

This clonotype was seen at least ten times. The rearrangement links TRBV5-1 to TRBJ1-3; no definite D call. Germline V lookup: CDR1 SGHRS, CDR2 YFSETQ. This CDR3 contains 18 residues. Deletions cut 0 bases from V and 0 bases from J, with 16 bases between. The CDR3: CASSLDGFTSSSGNTIYF. CDR3 nucleotide sequence: TGCGCCAGCAGCTTGGATGGTTTTACTTCGAGCTCTGGAAACACCATATATTTT.

This clonotype was seen more than once but under ten times. This chain uses TRBV7-2 with TRBJ1-1; tentative D call: TRBD1 (5 bases). CDR1 SGHTA and CDR2 FQGNSA come from the germline V gene. There are 15 residues in the CDR3. Trimming removed 0 bases at V and 6 bases at J, with 14 bases between. The CDR3 protein is CASSLAVGRSAEAFF. The CDR3 region has the DNA TGTGCCAGCAGCTTAGCGGTGGGGCGGTCGGCTGAAGCTTTCTTT.

There are many counts of this clonotype. The chain is built from TRBV10-3 and TRBJ1-1; D gene ambiguous. CDR1 and CDR2 (germline): ENHRY, SYGVKD. The V and J ends lost 6 bases and 2 bases respectively, with 10 bases between them. CDR3 length equals 13 residues. CDR3 sequence: CAIRPGQNTEAFF. CDR3 sequence (DNA): TGTGCCATCAGGCCAGGCCAAAACACTGAAGCTTTCTTT.

In its sample, this clonotype was seen a few times. This chain connects TRBV3-1 to TRBJ1-6, with a tentative D call TRBD1 (6 bases). This CDR3 has 15 residues. In germline, CDR1 is LGHDT, CDR2 YNNKEL (reference sequence). Deletions cut 1 base from V and 14 bases from J, with 18 bases between. In DNA form, the CDR3 reads TGTGCCAGCAGCCAAGTTTTGGCAGGGGATTTTGCCCTCCACTTT. Translated: CASSQVLAGDFALHF.

The V and J genes are TRBV29-1 and TRBJ1-1; D might be TRBD1 (5 bases). The CDR3 runs 10 residues. Trimming pared 3 bases from V and 11 bases from J, leaving 10 bases between. Germline V lookup: CDR1 SQVTM, CDR2 ANQGSEA. In nucleotides, the CDR3 is TGCAGCGTTGAGCGGGACGGGGCTTTCTTT. This encodes CSVERDGAFF.